These 5 T cell receptor beta chains share one sample of origin, sequenced in a study of blood T cell repertoires in COVID-19. Sequencing used immunoSEQ multiplex PCR; TCRdb keeps in-frame clones, though not all of them. The data contain tens of thousands of clones, over 85% of them seen just once; the ten biggest clones take up approximately 2.9%. The sequenced sample was peripheral blood. The receptor set was obtained from a man between 65 and 85 years old with active COVID-19.

The chain couples TRBV19 to TRBJ1-5, with D unresolved. Trimming cost V 5 bases and J 0 bases, with 11 bases left between them. CDR3 length equals 15 residues. The V gene's germline CDR1 is LNHDA and CDR2 SQIVND (reference sequence). CDR3 nucleotide sequence: TGTGCCAGTAGTCGGTCTGGGCTTAGCAATCAGCCCCAGCATTTT. As protein: CASSRSGLSNQPQHF. The whole variable domain, remainder taken from reference TRBV19 and TRBJ1-5, is DGGITQSPKYLFRKEGQNVTLSCEQNLNHDAMYWYRQDPGQGLRLIYYSQIVNDFQKGDIAEGYSVSREKKESFPLTVTSAQKNPTAFYLCASSRSGLSNQPQHFGDGTRLSIL.

The CDR3 nucleotides are TGTGCCAGCAGCGCGGGACTCGTACAAGAGACCCAGTACTTC. Encoded protein: CASSAGLVQETQYF. The V and J genes are TRBV9 and TRBJ2-5, with TRBD2 as a possible D gene (6 bases). The V end was cut by 3 bases, the J end by 2 bases, with 11 bases between. The germline V gene encodes CDR1 SGDLS and CDR2 YYNGEE. The CDR3 contains 14 residues.

The chain is built from TRBV27 and TRBJ2-7, with D tentatively TRBD1 (6 bases). The V end lost 2 bases, the J end lost 7 bases, and 18 bases lay between the germline ends. Germline values: CDR1 MNHEY, CDR2 SMNVEV (reference sequence). CDR3 length equals 15 residues. The DNA for the CDR3 is TGTGCCAGCAGTTTAGTAGAGAGTGGGACACCTGAGCAGTACGTC. This sequence encodes CASSLVESGTPEQYV.

The chain links TRBV7-2 to TRBJ2-1; D is ambiguous. V was clipped by 2 bases and J by 3 bases, with 11 bases between them. Germline V CDR1 and CDR2: SGHTA, FQGNSA. The CDR3 runs to 15 residues. The CDR3 bases are TGTGCCAGCAGCTTATCTCGTTCTAACTACAATGAGCAGTTCTTC. As protein: CASSLSRSNYNEQFF.

The genes are TRBV6-5 and TRBJ1-1; TRBD1 agrees at 8 bases. Per the germline V gene, CDR1 is MNHEY and CDR2 is SVGAGI. This CDR3 contains 12 residues. V was pared by 10 bases and J by 3 bases, with 4 bases of the junction left unmatched. The CDR3: CAKGTGYTEAFF. CDR3 DNA sequence: TGTGCCAAAGGGACAGGTTACACTGAAGCTTTCTTT.